Each of the 10 T cell receptor beta chains below was sequenced from the same sample in a study of blood T cell repertoires in COVID-19. Sequencing was performed with immunoSEQ multiplex PCR; in TCRdb, only in-frame clones are kept and a portion is missing. The data contain more than 200,000 clones, about four fifths of them singletons. Sequencing used peripheral blood. The receptors were gathered from a man aged 80 or over with acute or convalescent COVID-19.

J is TRBJ1-2 and V is TRBV7-9; TRBD1 aligns across 7 bases. The CDR3 loop spans 13 amino acids. V shed 4 bases, J shed 8 bases, and the junction held 7 bases outside the gene matches. Germline V gene data show CDR1 as SEHNR and CDR2 as FQNEAQ (reference sequence). CDR3 in DNA: TGTGCCAGCAGCTCGACAGGGCCTGGGGGCTACACCTTC. Its protein is CASSSTGPGGYTF.

The chain couples TRBV30 to TRBJ1-5; weak D call: TRBD1 (6 bases). Germline assignment: CDR1 GTSNPN and CDR2 SVGIG (reference sequence). The CDR3 has 16 amino acids. Trimming cost V 1 base and J 3 bases, with 16 bases left between them. This CDR3 is CAWSGPTGTPNQPQHF. The CDR3, as DNA: TGTGCCTGGAGTGGGCCAACAGGGACCCCCAATCAGCCCCAGCATTTT.

The chain couples TRBV5-1 to TRBJ1-1; 10 nucleotides align to TRBD1. From germline, CDR1 is SGHRS and CDR2 YFSETQ. V was pared by 4 bases and J by 8 bases, with 5 bases of the junction left unmatched. This CDR3 has 13 amino acids. Written as DNA, the CDR3 is TGCGCCAGCAGCCCCCGGGACAGGGGAGAAGCTTTCTTT. Its translation: CASSPRDRGEAFF.

The CDR3 DNA reads TGTGCCAGCAGCCAAGACGGGGGGGCCGGTGAAGCTTTCTTT. Residues: CASSQDGGAGEAFF. The chain is built from TRBV3-1 (or the pseudogene TRBV3-2) and TRBJ1-1; possible D gene TRBD1, 6 bases. V gave up 0 bases and J gave up 7 bases, with 12 bases separating them. Germline assignment: CDR1 LGHDT and CDR2 YNNKEL (reference sequence). The CDR3 extends over 14 amino acids.

The chain has TRBV12-5 and TRBJ2-7, with TRBD1 as a possible D gene (5 bases). Germline values: CDR1 LGHNT, CDR2 FRNRAP. Trimming took off 1 base at V and 7 bases at J, with 11 bases between the two ends. CDR3 length: 13 residues. CDR3 protein: CASGLASHREQYF. In DNA, the CDR3 is TGTGCTAGTGGTTTGGCGTCCCACAGGGAGCAGTACTTC.

The chain links TRBV6-5 to TRBJ1-4, with D unclear. The CDR3 totals 15 residues. Looked up from germline, CDR1 is MNHEY and CDR2 is SVGAGI. The V end was cut by 2 bases, the J end by 3 bases, with 10 bases between. The CDR3 reads CASSYGGRANEKLFF. The CDR3 DNA is TGTGCCAGCAGTTACGGCGGGCGGGCTAATGAAAAACTGTTTTTT.

The chain is built from TRBV5-6 and TRBJ2-3, with 14 nucleotides matching TRBD2. The CDR3 runs to 18 residues. Germline assignment: CDR1 SGHDT and CDR2 YYEEEE. V was pared by 4 bases and J by 2 bases, with 9 bases of the junction left unmatched. The CDR3 coding sequence is TGTGCCAGCAGCCTACGACTAGCGGGAGGGCCCGTCACAGATACGCAGTATTTT. Protein: CASSLRLAGGPVTDTQYF. Using reference TRBV5-6 and TRBJ2-3 for the parts outside the CDR3, the full variable domain is DAGVTQSPTHLIKTRGQQVTLRCSPKSGHDTVSWYQQALGQGPQFIFQYYEEEERQRGNFPDRFSGHQFPNYSSELNVNALLLGDSALYLCASSLRLAGGPVTDTQYFGPGTRLTVL.

The chain has TRBV6-5 and TRBJ1-6, with TRBD1 matching over 7 bases. The CDR3 is 15 amino acids. V shed 0 bases and J 7 bases; nucleotides not matched to a gene: 3. Germline CDR1 reads MNHEY; CDR2 reads SVGAGI. The CDR3 DNA follows: TGTGCCAGCAGTTACTCCCGGGACAGCAATTCACCCCTCCACTTT. It translates to CASSYSRDSNSPLHF.

This clone was counted once. The rearrangement links TRBV30 to TRBJ1-2; 9 nucleotides agree with TRBD1. The germline CDR1 and CDR2 sequences are GTSNPN and SVGIG (reference sequence). The CDR3 is 13 amino acids. V gave up 4 bases and J gave up 4 bases; unmatched junction bases: 4. Here the CDR3 reads CAWTGQGGYGYTF. CDR3 bases: TGTGCCTGGACGGGACAGGGTGGCTATGGCTACACCTTC.

V gene TRBV6-5 combines with J gene TRBJ1-3; D unresolved. V shed 7 bases and J shed 1 base, with 8 bases lying between them. Germline values: CDR1 MNHEY, CDR2 SVGAGI. The CDR3 is made up of 13 amino acids. CDR3 sequence: CASMATSGNTIYF. CDR3 coding DNA: TGTGCCAGCATGGCGACTTCTGGAAACACCATATATTTT.